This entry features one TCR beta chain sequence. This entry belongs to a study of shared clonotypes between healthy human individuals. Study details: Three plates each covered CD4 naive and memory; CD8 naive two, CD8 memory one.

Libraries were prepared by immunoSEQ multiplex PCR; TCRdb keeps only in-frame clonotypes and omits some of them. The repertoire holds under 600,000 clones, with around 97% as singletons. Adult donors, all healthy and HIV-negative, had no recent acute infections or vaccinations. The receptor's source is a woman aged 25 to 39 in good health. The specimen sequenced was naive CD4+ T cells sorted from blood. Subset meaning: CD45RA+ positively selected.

CDR3 nucleotides: TGTGCCAGCAGTGATGGCTCTAACAGTCCCAATGAGCAGTTCTTC. Translating it yields CASSDGSNSPNEQFF. The genes are TRBV25-1 and TRBJ2-1; the D is unclear. V was trimmed by 3 bases and J by 6 bases, leaving 15 bases between them. The CDR3 spans 15 residues. From germline, CDR1 is MGHDK and CDR2 SYGVNS.